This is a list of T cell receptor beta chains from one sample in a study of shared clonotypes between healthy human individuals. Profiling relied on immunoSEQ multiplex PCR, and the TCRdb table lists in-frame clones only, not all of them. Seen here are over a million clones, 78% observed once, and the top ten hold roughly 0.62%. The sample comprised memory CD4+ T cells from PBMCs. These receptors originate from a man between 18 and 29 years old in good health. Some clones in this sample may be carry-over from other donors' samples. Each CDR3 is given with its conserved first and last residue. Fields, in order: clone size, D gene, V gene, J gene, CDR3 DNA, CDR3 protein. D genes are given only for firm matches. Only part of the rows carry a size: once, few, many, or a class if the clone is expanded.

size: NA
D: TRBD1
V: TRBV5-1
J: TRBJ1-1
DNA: TGCGCCAGCAGCGGGACCGGGACAGGGGCGTACCACACTGAAGCTTTCTTT
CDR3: CASSGTGTGAYHTEAFF

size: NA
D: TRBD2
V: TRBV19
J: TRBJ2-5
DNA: TGTGCCAGTAGTGCATACTCGGGAGGACAAGAGACCCAGTACTTC
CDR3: CASSAYSGGQETQYF

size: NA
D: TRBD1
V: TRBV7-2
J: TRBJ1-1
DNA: TGTGCCAGCAGCCCATACAGGGGTACGAACACTGAAGCTTTCTTT
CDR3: CASSPYRGTNTEAFF

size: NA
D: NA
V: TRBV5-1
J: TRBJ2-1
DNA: TGCGCCAGCACCCGAGAACTGCACGGGGACAATGAGCAGTTCTTC
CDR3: CASTRELHGDNEQFF

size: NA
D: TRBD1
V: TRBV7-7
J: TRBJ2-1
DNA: TGTGCCAGCAGCAGAACACAGGGGGCGAATGAGCAGTTCTTC
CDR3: CASSRTQGANEQFF

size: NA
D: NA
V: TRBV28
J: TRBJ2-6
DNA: TGTGCCAGCAGTTCCCTCCAGGGTGATGGGGCCAACGTCCTGACTTTC
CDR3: CASSSLQGDGANVLTF

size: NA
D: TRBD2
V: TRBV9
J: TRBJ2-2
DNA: TGTGCCAGCAGCGTAGGAGCGGGAGGAACCGGGGAGCTGTTTTTT
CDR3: CASSVGAGGTGELFF

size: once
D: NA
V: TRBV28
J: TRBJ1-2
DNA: TGTGCCAGCCAGCGCGCCCTGGCGGGCTACACCTTC
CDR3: CASQRALAGYTF

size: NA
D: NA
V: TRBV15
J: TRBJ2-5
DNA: TGTGCCACCAGCGGGGGCCTGGAGACCCAGTACTTC
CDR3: CATSGGLETQYF

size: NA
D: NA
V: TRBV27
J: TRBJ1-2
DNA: TGTGCCAGCTGCGCGGGCCCTAACTATGGCTACACCTTC
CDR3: CASCAGPNYGYTF

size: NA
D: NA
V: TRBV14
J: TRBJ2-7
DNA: TGTGCCAGCAGCCAAGCTAGGGGGGTGGGCGAGCAGTACTTC
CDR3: CASSQARGVGEQYF

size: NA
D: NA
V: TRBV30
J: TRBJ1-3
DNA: TGTGCCTGGGAGACCCAATCTGGAAACACCATATATTTT
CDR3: CAWETQSGNTIYF

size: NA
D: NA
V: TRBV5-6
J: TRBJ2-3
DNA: TGTGCCAGCAGTTGGGATACTAGCACAGATACGCAGTATTTT
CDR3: CASSWDTSTDTQYF

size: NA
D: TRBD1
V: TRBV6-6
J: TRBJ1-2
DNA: TGTGCCAGCAGTCACAGGGGGGTCGGAGTACATGGCTACACCTTC
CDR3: CASSHRGVGVHGYTF

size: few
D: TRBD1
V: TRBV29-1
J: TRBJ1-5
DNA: TGCAGCGTTATTTGGACAGGGAGCAGCAATCAGCCCCAGCATTTT
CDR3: CSVIWTGSSNQPQHF

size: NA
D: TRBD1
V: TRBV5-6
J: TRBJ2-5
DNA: TGTGCCAGCAGCTCAACGGGACAGCGAAAAGAGACCCAGTACTTC
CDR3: CASSSTGQRKETQYF

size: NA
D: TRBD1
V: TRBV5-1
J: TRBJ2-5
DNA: TGCGCCAGCAGCTTGGCCGTCGGGACAGGGGGAGAGACCCAGTACTTC
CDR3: CASSLAVGTGGETQYF

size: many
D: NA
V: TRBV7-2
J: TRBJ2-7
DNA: TGTGCCAGCAGCTTCCGGGACGGAACCTACGAGCAGTACTTC
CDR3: CASSFRDGTYEQYF

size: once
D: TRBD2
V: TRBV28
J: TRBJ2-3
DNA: TGTGCCAGCAGTTTAGTAACTAGCGGGAGCTCCCCAGATACGCAGTATTTT
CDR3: CASSLVTSGSSPDTQYF

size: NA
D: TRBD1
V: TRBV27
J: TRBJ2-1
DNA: TGTGCCAGCAGCCGACTTGGGACAGGGTGGAGGGGGGATCGGAATGAGCAGTTCTTC
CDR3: CASSRLGTGWRGDRNEQFF

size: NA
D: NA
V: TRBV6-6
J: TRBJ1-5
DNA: TGTGCCAGCTCTATGCAGGGGCATCAGCCCCAGCATTTT
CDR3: CASSMQGHQPQHF

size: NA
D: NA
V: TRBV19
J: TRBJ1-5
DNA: TGTGCCAGTAGTCTTGTTCTGGGGGGGCCGGGGAGCAATCAGCCCCAGCATTTT
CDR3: CASSLVLGGPGSNQPQHF

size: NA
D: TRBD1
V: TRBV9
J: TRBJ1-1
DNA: TGTGCCAGCAGCCCCCGAGCAGGGGGCCTCGACACTGAAGCTTTCTTT
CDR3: CASSPRAGGLDTEAFF

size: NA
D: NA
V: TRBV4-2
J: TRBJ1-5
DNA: TGTGCCAGCAGCCAAGATAGCAGGGGTGATCAGCCCCAGCATTTT
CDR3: CASSQDSRGDQPQHF

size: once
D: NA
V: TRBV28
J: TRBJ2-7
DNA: TGTGCAACCCTAAGGCGGGGCTACGAGCAGTACTTC
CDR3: CATLRRGYEQYF

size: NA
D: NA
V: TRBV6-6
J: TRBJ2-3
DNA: TGTGCCAGCAGGCTTCAGGGGTCAGATACGCAGTATTTT
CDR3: CASRLQGSDTQYF

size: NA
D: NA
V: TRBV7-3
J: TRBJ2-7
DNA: TGTGCCAGCCACTGCCACGTGAGGCGGACCTACGAGCAGTACTTC
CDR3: CASHCHVRRTYEQYF

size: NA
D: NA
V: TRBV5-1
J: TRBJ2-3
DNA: TGCGCCAGCAGCTCGGCGGGTCGCACAGATACGCAGTATTTT
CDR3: CASSSAGRTDTQYF

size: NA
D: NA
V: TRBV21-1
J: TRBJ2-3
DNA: TGTGCCAGCAGCCTAGGACTAGCGGGAGGGCCATCGGGCACAGATACGCAGTATTTT
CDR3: CASSLGLAGGPSGTDTQYF

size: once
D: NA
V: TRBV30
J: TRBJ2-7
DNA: TGTGCCTGGAGTGTACAGTATGGAGGTGAACGCTACGAGCAGTACTTC
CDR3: CAWSVQYGGERYEQYF

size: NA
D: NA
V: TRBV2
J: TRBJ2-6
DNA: TGTGCCAGTGGCGAAGGAGTCTCTGGGGCCAACGTCCTGACTTTC
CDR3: CASGEGVSGANVLTF

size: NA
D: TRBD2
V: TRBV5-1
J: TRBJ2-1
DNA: TGCGCCAGCAGCTCGAGGGGGACTAGCGGGCCGAGCTCCTACAATGAGCAGTTCTTC
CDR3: CASSSRGTSGPSSYNEQFF

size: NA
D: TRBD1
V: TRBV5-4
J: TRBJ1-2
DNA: TGTGCCAGCAGCCCAAAAGTGGGACAGGGGGTCTATGGCTACACCTTC
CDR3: CASSPKVGQGVYGYTF

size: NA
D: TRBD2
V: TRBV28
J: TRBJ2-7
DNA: TGTGCCAGCAGTTTTAAAGCGGGGGTGGAGCAGTACTTC
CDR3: CASSFKAGVEQYF

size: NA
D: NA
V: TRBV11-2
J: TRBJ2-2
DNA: TGTGCCAGCAGCCCCAGGGGAAGCACCGGGGAGCTGTTTTTT
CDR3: CASSPRGSTGELFF

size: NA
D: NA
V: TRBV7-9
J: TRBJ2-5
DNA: TGTGCCAGCAGCTTAGCTAGGCGAGGGGAGACCCAGTACTTC
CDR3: CASSLARRGETQYF

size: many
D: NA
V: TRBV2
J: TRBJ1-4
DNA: TGTGCCAGCAGTGAAAGGGCAGGTGGAAATGAAAAACTGTTTTTT
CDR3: CASSERAGGNEKLFF

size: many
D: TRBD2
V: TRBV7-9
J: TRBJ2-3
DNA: TGTGCCAGCAGCCGTATGGGAGGGAGTACAGATACGCAGTATTTT
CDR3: CASSRMGGSTDTQYF

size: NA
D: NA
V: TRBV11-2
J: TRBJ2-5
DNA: TGTGCCAGCAGCCAAATGGGCAGGCCCGAAGAGACCCAGTACTTC
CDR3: CASSQMGRPEETQYF

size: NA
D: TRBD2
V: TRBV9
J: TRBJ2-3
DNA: TGTGCCAGCAGCGGGACTAGCGGGAGGACCACAGATACGCAGTATTTT
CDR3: CASSGTSGRTTDTQYF

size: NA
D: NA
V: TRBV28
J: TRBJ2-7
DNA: TGTGCCAGCAGTACCCAACTACCCTACGAGCAGTACTTC
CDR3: CASSTQLPYEQYF

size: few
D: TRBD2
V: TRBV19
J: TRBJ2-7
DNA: TGTGCCAGTGCCCCCGGAGGGAGGGTCTACGAGCAGTACTTC
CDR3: CASAPGGRVYEQYF

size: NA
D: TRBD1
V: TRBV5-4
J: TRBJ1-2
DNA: TGTGCCAGCAGCCCGGGACAGGGGGTAGGTGGCTACACCTTC
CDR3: CASSPGQGVGGYTF

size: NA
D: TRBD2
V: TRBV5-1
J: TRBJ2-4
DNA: TGCGCCAGCAGCCAGACGGGACTAGCGGAAAACATTCAGTACTTC
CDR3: CASSQTGLAENIQYF

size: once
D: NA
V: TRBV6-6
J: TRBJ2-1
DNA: TGTGCCACGGGACCGATTGGCGTCGATGAGCAGTTCTTC
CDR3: CATGPIGVDEQFF

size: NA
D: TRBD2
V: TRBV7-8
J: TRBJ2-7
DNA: TGTGCCAGCAGCCAATTCCTCCTCCGGGAGGGCCGGTTAAACGAGCAGTACTTC
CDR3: CASSQFLLREGRLNEQYF

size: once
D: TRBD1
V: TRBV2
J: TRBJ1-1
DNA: TGTGCCAGCAGAGGGGGCGAGAACACTGAAGCTTTCTTT
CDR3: CASRGGENTEAFF

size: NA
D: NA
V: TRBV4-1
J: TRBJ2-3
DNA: TGCGCCAGCAGAAGACTAGTGCACACAGATACGCAGTATTTT
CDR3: CASRRLVHTDTQYF

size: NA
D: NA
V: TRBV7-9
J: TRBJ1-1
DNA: TGTGCCAGCAGTGACAGCTTGAACACTGAAGCTTTCTTT
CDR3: CASSDSLNTEAFF

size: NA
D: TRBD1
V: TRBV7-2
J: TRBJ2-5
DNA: TGTGCCAGCAGCTTAGCCGGGACAGGGGAAGAGACCCAGTACTTC
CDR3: CASSLAGTGEETQYF

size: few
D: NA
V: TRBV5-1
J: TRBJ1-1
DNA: TGCGCCAGCAGCTTGGGGTCAATAGGGGTCCGGACTGAAGCTTTCTTT
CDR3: CASSLGSIGVRTEAFF

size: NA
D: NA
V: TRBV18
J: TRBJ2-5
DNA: TGTGCCAGCTCACCTACGGGACCTCCTGGGTGGGAGACCCAGTACTTC
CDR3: CASSPTGPPGWETQYF

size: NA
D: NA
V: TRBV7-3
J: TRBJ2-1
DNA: TGTGCCAGCAGCTTATACCCAAGCAACAATGAGCAGTTCTTC
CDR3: CASSLYPSNNEQFF

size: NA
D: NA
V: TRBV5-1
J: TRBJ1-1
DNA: TGCGCCAGCAGCTTGGCCGCTCGGTCGAACACTGAAGCTTTCTTT
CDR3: CASSLAARSNTEAFF

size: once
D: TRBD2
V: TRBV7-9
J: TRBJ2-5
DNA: TGTGCCAGCTCCAATAGAGGCCCCCTAGCGGGAGGGGGTCAGTACTTC
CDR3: CASSNRGPLAGGGQYF

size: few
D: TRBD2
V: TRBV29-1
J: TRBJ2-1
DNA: TGCAGCGTCAGTAGCGGGAGGGGGCAAGCCTACAATGAGCAGTTCTTC
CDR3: CSVSSGRGQAYNEQFF